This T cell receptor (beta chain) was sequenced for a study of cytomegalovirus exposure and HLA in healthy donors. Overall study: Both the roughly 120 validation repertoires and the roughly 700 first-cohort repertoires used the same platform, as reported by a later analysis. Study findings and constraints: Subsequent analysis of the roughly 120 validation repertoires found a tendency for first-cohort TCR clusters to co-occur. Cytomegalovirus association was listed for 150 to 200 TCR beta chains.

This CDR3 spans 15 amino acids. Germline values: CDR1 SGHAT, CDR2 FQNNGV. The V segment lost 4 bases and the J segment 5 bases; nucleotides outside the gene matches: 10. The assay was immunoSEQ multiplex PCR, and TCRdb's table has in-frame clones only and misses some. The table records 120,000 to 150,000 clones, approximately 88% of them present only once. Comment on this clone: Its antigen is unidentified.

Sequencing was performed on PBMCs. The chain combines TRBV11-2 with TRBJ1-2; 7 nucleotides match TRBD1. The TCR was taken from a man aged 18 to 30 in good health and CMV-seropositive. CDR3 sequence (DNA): TGTGCCAGCAGCTGGGACAGTACGGGGGCTTATGGCTACACCTTC. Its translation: CASSWDSTGAYGYTF.